This T cell receptor beta chain was captured in a study of T cell responses to AZD1222 COVID-19 vaccine. General study results and limits: Per reports, nearly half of all spike-specific TCRs target regions that are unmutated in variants. All repertoire sampling was performed exclusively after the peak T cell response. White British donors predominated, females outnumbered males, and clonal diversity was possibly underestimated.

The CDR3 length is 21 residues. CDR1 is ENHRY, CDR2 SYGVKD, per germline. The ends lost 3 bases at V and 3 bases at J; junction bases unmatched: 25. TCRdb's copy holds only in-frame clones and misses some; the assay was immunoSEQ multiplex PCR. The sample holds over 100,000 clones, roughly 90% seen once. Both about-4-week and about-12-week second-dose recipients were combined. Turning to this clone: Its antigen remains unknown.

The source material was peripheral blood, sampled 28 days after the second AZD1222 dose. This clonotype originated in an adult who received the AZD1222 COVID-19 vaccine. The rearrangement uses TRBV10-3 and TRBJ2-7; 8 nucleotides match TRBD2. CDR3 sequence (DNA): TGTGCCATCAGTGAAACTCCAGTTCTCAGGCAGGGGACTAGTGGGGGCTACGAGCAGTACTTC. Residues: CAISETPVLRQGTSGGYEQYF.